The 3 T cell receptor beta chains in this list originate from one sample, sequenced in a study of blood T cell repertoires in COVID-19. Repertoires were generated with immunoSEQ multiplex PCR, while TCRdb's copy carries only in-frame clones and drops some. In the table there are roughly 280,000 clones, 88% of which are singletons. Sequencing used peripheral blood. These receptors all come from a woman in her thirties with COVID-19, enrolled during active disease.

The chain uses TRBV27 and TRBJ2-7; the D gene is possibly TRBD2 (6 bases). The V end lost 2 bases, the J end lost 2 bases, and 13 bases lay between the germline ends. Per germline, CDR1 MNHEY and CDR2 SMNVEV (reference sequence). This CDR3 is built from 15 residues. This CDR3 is CASSLGLPATYEQYF. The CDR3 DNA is TGTGCCAGCAGTTTAGGACTACCTGCCACCTACGAGCAGTACTTC.

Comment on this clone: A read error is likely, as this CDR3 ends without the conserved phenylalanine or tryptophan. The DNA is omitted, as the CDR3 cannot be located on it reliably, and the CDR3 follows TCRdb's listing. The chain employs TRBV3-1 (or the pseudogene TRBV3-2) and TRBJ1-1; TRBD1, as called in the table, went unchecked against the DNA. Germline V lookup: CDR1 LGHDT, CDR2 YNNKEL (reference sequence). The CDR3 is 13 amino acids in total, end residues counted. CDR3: CASSQAVGMGADL.

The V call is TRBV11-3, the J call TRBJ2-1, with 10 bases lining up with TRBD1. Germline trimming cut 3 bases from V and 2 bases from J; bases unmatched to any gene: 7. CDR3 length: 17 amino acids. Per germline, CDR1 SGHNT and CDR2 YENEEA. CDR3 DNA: TGTGCCAGCAGCTTTAGTGCCGGACAGGGGGCCTACAATGAGCAGTTCTTC. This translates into CASSFSAGQGAYNEQFF.